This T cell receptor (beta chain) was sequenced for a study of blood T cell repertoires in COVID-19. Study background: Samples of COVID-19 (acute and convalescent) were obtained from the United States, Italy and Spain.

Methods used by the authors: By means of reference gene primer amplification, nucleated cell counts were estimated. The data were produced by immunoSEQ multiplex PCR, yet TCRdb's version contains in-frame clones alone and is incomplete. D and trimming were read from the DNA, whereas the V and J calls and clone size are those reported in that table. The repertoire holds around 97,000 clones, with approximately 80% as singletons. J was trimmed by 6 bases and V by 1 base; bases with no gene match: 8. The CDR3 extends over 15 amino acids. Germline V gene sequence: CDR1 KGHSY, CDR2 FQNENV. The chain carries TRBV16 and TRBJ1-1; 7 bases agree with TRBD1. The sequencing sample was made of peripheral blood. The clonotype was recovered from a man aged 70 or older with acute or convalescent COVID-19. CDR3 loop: CASSQWVGGGSEAFF. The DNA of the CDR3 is TGTGCCAGCAGCCAATGGGTTGGAGGGGGCTCTGAAGCTTTCTTT.